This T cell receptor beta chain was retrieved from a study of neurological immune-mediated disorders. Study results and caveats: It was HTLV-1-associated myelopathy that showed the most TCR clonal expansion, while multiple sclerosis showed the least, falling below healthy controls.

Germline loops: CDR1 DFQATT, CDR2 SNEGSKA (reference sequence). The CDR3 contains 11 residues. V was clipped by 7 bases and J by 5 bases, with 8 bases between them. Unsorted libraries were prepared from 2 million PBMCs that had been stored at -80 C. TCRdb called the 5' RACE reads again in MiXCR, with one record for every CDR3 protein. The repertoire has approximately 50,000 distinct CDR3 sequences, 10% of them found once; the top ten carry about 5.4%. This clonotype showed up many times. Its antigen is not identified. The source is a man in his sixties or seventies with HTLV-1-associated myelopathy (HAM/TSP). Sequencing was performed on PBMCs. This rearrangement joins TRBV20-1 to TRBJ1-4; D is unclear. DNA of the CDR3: TGCAGTGGGGCTATAAATGAAAAACTGTTTTTT. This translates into CSGAINEKLFF.